These 8 T cell receptor beta chains were all obtained from the same sample, sequenced in a study of T cells after somatic rescue of genetic block. The data were produced by immunoSEQ multiplex PCR, yet TCRdb's version contains in-frame clones alone and is incomplete. The sample shows 13,000 to 15,000 clones, about 65% of them seen only once. The specimen was peripheral blood mononuclear cells (PBMCs). Receptors originate from a boy aged 10-17 years.

This clone occurred a few times. The chain is built from TRBV28 and TRBJ2-7; 11 nucleotides line up with TRBD1. Germline lookup yields CDR1 MDHEN and CDR2 SYDVKM. V was pared by 8 bases and J by 2 bases, with 8 bases of the junction left unmatched. The CDR3 length is 15 residues. CDR3 loop: CASGSPGQGAYEQYF. CDR3 in DNA: TGTGCCAGCGGGAGTCCGGGACAGGGGGCCTACGAGCAGTACTTC.

The V call is TRBV11-2, the J call TRBJ2-7, with no clear D. V dropped 5 bases and J dropped 4 bases, with 3 bases sitting between them. Germline V gene data show CDR1 as SGHAT and CDR2 as FQNNGV. The CDR3 sequence is 10 residues long. The CDR3 spells CASSHYEQYF. The CDR3 nucleotides are TGTGCCAGCAGCCATTACGAGCAGTACTTC.

The chain links TRBV27 to TRBJ2-6; D not resolved. CDR3 size: 14 residues. Germline CDR1 is MNHEY and CDR2 is SMNVEV (reference sequence). Trimming cost V 6 bases and J 0 bases, with 6 bases left between them. CDR3 amino acids: CASSQYSGANVLTF. The CDR3 nucleotides read TGTGCCAGCAGCCAGTACTCTGGGGCCAACGTCCTGACTTTC.

The rearrangement uses TRBV29-1 and TRBJ2-1; no firm D call. The V gene lost 7 bases and the J gene lost 3 bases, with 16 bases spanning the gap. Germline CDR1 reads SQVTM; CDR2 reads ANQGSEA. This CDR3 comprises 14 residues. In DNA form, the CDR3 reads TGCAGCGCACTTCGGTTGGCAGGCTACAATGAGCAGTTCTTC. This codes for CSALRLAGYNEQFF.

This clone came up a few times. The CDR3 region has the DNA TGTGCCAGCAGCTCCGGGACAGGGGGCGCCCAGCCCCAGCATTTT. Residues: CASSSGTGGAQPQHF. The rearrangement uses TRBV7-6 and TRBJ1-5, with 12 bases lining up with TRBD1. Trimming removed 4 bases from V and 7 bases from J; junction bases left unmatched: 5. Germline V CDR1 and CDR2: SGHVS, FNYEAQ. This CDR3 has 15 residues.

Comments on this clone: Other DNA variants within this sample encode the same CDR3. V is TRBV10-3 and J is TRBJ1-6; D is unresolved. CDR1 and CDR2 from the germline V gene are ENHRY and SYGVKD. This CDR3 contains 12 residues. Trimming took off 6 bases at V and 9 bases at J, with 9 bases between the two ends. The CDR3 DNA sequence: TGTGCCATCAGCTCCTGGAGTTCACCCCTCCACTTT. Amino acids: CAISSWSSPLHF.

The CDR3 protein is CASSVRRQGETQYF. CDR3 bases: TGTGCCAGCAGCGTACGAAGACAGGGAGAGACCCAGTACTTC. The V and J genes are TRBV9 and TRBJ2-5; 7 bases match TRBD1. The ends lost 1 base at V and 4 bases at J; junction bases unmatched: 4. CDR3 size: 14 residues. CDR1 is SGDLS, CDR2 YYNGEE, per germline.

The V and J genes are TRBV5-5 and TRBJ1-6; D may be TRBD1 (6 bases). Germline CDR1 and CDR2: SGHKS and YYEKEE (reference sequence). The CDR3 extends over 17 amino acids. The V and J ends lost 4 bases and 0 bases respectively, with 14 bases between them. The CDR3 bases are TGTGCCAGCAGCCGCCGGGACATGAGCTCCTATAATTCACCCCTCCACTTT. Encoded protein: CASSRRDMSSYNSPLHF.